This entry concerns a single T cell receptor (beta chain). Its antigen is not known. The CDR3 runs 14 residues. Germline V gene data show CDR1 as MNHEY and CDR2 as SVGAGI. V lost 5 bases, J lost 8 bases, and 11 bases stayed unmatched. Repertoires were generated with immunoSEQ multiplex PCR, while TCRdb's copy carries only in-frame clones and drops some. The table records tens of thousands of clones, roughly nine tenths of them present only once. The sample belongs to a study of OX40 agonist ivuxolimab in advanced cancers. Study-level information: Patients with hepatocellular carcinoma, melanoma, renal cell or head and neck cancer made up the dose-escalation patients. Two cutaneous melanoma patients and one hepatocellular carcinoma patient, three in all, had partial responses.

Study findings and constraints: Among some nonresponders, normalized T-cell clonal expansion was also low.

The rearrangement uses TRBV6-5 and TRBJ1-2, with 7 bases that match TRBD1. The TCR comes from an adult with an advanced solid tumor such as melanoma, head and neck, liver or kidney cancer. Sequencing used CD4+ or CD8+ T cells sorted from blood, obtained in a trial of the OX40 agonist ivuxolimab. CDR3 protein: CASSRQGFLGGYTF. The CDR3 DNA is TGTGCCAGCAGTCGACAGGGTTTTCTAGGAGGCTACACCTTC.